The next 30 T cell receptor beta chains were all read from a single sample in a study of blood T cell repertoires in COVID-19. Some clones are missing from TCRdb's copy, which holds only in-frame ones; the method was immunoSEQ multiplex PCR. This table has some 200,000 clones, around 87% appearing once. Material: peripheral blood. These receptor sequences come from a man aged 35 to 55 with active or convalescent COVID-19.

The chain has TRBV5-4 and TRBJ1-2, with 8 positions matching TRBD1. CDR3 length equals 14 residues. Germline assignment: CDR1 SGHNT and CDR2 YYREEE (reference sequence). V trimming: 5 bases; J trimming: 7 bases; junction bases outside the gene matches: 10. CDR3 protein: CASRSGQEPLGYTF. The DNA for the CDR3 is TGTGCCAGCAGATCGGGACAGGAGCCTCTTGGCTACACCTTC.

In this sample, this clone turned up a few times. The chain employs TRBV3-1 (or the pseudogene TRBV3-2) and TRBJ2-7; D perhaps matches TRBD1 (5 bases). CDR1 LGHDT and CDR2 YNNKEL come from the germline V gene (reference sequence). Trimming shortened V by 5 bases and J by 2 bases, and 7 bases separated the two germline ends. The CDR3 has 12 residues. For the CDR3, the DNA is TGTGCCAGCAGCAAACAGGCCTACGAGCAGTACTTC. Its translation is CASSKQAYEQYF.

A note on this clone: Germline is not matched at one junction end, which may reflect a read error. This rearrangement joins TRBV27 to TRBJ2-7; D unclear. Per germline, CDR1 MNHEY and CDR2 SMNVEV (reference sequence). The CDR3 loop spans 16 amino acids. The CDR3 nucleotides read TGTGCCAGCAGTTTTACCGGTGGGCAGTTTTTCTACGCGCAGTACTTC. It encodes CASSFTGGQFFYAQYF.

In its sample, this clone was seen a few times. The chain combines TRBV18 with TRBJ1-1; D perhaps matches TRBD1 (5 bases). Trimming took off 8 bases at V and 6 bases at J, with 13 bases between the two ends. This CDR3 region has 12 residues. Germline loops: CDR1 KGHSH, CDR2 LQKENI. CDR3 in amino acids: CASQGLRAEAFF. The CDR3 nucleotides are TGTGCCAGCCAGGGTCTCAGGGCTGAAGCTTTCTTT. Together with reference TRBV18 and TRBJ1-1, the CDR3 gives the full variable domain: NAGVMQNPRHLVRRRGQEARLRCSPMKGHSHVYWYRQLPEEGLKFMVYLQKENIIDESGMPKERFSAEFPKEGPSILRIQQVVRGDSAAYFCASQGLRAEAFFGQGTRLTVV.

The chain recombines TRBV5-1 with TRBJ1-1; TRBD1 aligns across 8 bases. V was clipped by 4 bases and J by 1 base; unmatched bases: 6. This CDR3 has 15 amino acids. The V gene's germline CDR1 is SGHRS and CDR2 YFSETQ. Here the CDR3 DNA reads TGCGCCAGCAGCGCTCTCGACAGGGGGAACACTGAAGCTTTCTTT. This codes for CASSALDRGNTEAFF.

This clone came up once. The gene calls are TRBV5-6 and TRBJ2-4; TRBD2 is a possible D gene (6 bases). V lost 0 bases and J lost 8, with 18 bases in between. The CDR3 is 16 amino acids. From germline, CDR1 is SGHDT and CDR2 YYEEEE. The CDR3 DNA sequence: TGTGCCAGCAGCTTGGTGTTCCGGGGAGGTGGGGACATTCAGTACTTC. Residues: CASSLVFRGGGDIQYF.

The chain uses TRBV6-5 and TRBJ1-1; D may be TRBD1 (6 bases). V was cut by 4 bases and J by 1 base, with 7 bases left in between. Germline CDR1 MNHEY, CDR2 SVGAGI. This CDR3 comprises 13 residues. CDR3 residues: CASSLTGNTEAFF. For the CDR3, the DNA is TGTGCCAGCAGTTTGACAGGGAACACTGAAGCTTTCTTT.

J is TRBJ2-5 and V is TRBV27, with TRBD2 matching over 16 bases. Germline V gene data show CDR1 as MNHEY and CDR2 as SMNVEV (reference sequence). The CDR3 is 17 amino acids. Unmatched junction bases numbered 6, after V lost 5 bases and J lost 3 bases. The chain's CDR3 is CASSPGTSGGAKETQYF. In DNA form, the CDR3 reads TGTGCCAGCAGTCCCGGGACTAGCGGGGGGGCGAAAGAGACCCAGTACTTC.

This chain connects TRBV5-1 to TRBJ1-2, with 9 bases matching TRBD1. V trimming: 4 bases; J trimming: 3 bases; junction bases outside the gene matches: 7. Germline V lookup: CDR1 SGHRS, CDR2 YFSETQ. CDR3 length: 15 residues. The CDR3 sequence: CASSPARQGDYGYTF. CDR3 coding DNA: TGCGCCAGCAGCCCGGCGAGACAGGGGGACTATGGCTACACCTTC.

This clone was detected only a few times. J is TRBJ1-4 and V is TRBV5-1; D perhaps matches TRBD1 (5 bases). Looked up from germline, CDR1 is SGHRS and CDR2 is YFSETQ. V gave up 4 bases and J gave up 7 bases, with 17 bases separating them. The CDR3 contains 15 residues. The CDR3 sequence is CASSLGSAGREKLFF. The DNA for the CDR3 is TGCGCCAGCAGCCTCGGTAGTGCAGGGCGTGAAAAACTGTTTTTT.

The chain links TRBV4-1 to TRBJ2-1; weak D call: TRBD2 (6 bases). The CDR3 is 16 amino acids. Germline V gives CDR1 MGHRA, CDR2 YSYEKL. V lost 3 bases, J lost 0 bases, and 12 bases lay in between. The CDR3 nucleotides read TGCGCCAGCAGCCAGACAATAGCGGCCTCCTACAATGAGCAGTTCTTC. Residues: CASSQTIAASYNEQFF.

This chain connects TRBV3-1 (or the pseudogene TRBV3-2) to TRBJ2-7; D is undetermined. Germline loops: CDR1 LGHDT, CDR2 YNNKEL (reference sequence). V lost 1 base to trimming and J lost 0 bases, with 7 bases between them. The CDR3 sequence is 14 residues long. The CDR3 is CASSQVTASYEQYF. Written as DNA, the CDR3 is TGTGCCAGCAGCCAAGTCACAGCCTCCTACGAGCAGTACTTC.

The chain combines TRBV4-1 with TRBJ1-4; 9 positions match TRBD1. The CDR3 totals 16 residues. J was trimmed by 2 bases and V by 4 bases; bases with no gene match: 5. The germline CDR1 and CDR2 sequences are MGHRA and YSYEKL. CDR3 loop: CASSPRGTGTNEKLFF. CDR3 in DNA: TGCGCCAGCAGCCCTAGGGGGACAGGGACTAATGAAAAACTGTTTTTT.

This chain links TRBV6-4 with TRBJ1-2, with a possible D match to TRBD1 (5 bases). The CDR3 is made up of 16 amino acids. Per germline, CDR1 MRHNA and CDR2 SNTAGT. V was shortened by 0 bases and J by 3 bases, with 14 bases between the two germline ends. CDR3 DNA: TGTGCCAGCAGTGACTCCTATCGGCAGGGTGACTATGGCTACACCTTC. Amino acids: CASSDSYRQGDYGYTF.

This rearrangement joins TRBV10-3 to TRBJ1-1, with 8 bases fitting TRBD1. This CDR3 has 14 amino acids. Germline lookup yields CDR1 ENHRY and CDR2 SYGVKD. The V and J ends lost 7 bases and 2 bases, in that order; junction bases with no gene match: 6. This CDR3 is CAINPTGVNTEAFF. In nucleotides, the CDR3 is TGTGCCATCAACCCGACAGGGGTTAACACTGAAGCTTTCTTT.

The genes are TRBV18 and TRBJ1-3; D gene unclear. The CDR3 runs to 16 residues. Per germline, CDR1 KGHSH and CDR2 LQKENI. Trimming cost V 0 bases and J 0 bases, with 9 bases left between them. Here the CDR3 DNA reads TGTGCCAGCTCACCACCGAGGAGAGACTCTGGAAACACCATATATTTT. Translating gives CASSPPRRDSGNTIYF.

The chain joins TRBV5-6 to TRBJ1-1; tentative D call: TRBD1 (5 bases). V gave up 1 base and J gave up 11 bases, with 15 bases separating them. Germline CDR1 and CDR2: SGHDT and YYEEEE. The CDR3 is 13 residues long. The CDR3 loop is CASSLLARAAAFF. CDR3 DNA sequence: TGTGCCAGCAGCTTGCTGGCCAGGGCTGCTGCTTTCTTT.

The CDR3 bases are TGTGCCAGCAGTCGCCCAGCCGGGAATCAAGGCAGCTACACCTTC. Translating gives CASSRPAGNQGSYTF. The V call is TRBV28, the J call TRBJ1-2, with D unresolved. CDR1 and CDR2 from the germline V gene are MDHEN and SYDVKM. The V and J ends lost 5 bases and 9 bases respectively, with 22 bases between them. The CDR3 totals 15 residues.

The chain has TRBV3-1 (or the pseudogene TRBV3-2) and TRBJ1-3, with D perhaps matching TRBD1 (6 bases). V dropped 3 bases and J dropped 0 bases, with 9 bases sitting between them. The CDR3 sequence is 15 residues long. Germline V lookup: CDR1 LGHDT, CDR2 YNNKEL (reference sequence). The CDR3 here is CASSHRQVSGNTIYF. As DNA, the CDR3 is TGTGCCAGCAGCCACCGACAGGTCTCTGGAAACACCATATATTTT.

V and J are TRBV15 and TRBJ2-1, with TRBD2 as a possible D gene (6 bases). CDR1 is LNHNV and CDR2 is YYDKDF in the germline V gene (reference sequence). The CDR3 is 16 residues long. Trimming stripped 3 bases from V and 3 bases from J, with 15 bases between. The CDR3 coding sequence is TGTGCCACCAGCAGTTCCCCGCAGGGACTCTACAATGAGCAGTTCTTC. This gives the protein CATSSSPQGLYNEQFF.

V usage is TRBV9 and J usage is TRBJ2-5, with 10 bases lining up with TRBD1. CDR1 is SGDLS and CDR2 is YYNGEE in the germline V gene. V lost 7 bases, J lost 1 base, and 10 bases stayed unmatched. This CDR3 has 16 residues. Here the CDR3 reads CASRQGAPGPQETQYF. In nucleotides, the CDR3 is TGTGCCAGCCGACAGGGGGCGCCGGGCCCCCAAGAGACCCAGTACTTC. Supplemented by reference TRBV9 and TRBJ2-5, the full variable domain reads DSGVTQTPKHLITATGQRVTLRCSPRSGDLSVYWYQQSLDQGLQFLIQYYNGEERAKGNILERFSAQQFPDLHSELNLSSLELGDSALYFCASRQGAPGPQETQYFGPGTRLLVL.

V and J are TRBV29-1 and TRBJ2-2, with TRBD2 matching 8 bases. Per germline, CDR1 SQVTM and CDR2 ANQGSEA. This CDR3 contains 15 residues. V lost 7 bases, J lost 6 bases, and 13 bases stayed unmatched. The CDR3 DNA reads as TGCAGCGCCATATCTTCTCGGGGGGGAGCCGGGGAGCTGTTTTTT. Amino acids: CSAISSRGGAGELFF.

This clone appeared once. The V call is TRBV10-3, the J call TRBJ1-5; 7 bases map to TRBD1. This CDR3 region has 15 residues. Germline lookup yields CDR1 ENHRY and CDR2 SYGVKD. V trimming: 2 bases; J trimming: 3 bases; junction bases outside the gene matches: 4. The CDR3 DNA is TGTGCCATCAGTGAGGCAGGGGGAACCAATCAGCCCCAGCATTTT. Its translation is CAISEAGGTNQPQHF.

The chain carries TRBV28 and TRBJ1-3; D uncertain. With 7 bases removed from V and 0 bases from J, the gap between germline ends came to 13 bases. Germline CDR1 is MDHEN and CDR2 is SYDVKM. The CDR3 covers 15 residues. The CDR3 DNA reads TGTGCCAGCACCGTTATGACGGGCTCTGGAAACACCATATATTTT. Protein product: CASTVMTGSGNTIYF.

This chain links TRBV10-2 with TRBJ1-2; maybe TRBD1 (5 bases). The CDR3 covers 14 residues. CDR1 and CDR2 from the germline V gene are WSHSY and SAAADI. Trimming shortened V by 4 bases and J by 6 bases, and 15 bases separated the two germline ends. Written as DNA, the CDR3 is TGCGCCAGCAGTGCCGGGACTCTCCCTAATGGCTACACCTTC. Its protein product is CASSAGTLPNGYTF.

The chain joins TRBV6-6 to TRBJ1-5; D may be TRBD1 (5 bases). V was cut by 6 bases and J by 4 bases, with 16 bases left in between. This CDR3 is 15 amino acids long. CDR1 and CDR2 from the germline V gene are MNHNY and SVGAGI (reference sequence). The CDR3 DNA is TGTGCCAGCAGAACTTCCAGGGTGGCGAATCAGCCCCAGCATTTT. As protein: CASRTSRVANQPQHF.

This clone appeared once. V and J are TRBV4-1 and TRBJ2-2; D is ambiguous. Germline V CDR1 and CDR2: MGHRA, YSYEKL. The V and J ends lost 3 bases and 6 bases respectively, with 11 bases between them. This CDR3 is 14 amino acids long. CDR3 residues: CASSQGLSSGELFF. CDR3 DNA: TGCGCCAGCAGCCAGGGCCTATCTTCCGGGGAGCTGTTTTTT.

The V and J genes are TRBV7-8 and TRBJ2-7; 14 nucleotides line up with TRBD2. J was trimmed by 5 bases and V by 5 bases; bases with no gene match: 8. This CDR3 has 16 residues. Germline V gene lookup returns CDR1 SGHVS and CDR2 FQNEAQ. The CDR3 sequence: CASSPTSGGAVNEQYF. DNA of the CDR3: TGTGCCAGCAGCCCGACTAGCGGGGGGGCCGTCAACGAGCAGTACTTC.

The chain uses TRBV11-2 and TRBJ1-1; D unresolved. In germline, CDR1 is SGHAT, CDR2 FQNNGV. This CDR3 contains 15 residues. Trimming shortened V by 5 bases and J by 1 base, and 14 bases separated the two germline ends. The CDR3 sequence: CASSPSAYRNTEAFF. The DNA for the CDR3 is TGTGCCAGCAGCCCCAGTGCATATCGGAACACTGAAGCTTTCTTT.

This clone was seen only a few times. CDR3 DNA: TGTGCCAGCTCACCTAGACAGGATAATTCACCCCTCCACTTT. Translation gives CASSPRQDNSPLHF. This chain uses TRBV18 with TRBJ1-6, with D possibly TRBD1 on 6 matching bases. The CDR3 is 14 residues long. The V gene's germline CDR1 is KGHSH and CDR2 LQKENI. The V end was cut by 3 bases, the J end by 5 bases, with 8 bases between.